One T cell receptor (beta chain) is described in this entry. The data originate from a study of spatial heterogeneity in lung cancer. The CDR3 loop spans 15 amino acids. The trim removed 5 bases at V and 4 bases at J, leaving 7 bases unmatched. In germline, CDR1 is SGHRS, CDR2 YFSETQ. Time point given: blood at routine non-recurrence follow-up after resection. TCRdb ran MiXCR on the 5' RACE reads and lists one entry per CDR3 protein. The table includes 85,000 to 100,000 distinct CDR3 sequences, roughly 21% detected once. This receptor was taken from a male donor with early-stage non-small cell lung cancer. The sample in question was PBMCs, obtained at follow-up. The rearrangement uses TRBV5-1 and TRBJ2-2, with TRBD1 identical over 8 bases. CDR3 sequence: CASRFDRGSTGELFF. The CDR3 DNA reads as TGCGCCAGCAGATTCGACAGGGGCTCCACCGGGGAGCTGTTTTTT.